This T cell receptor beta chain was retrieved from a study of technical replicates of blood from a handful of donors. The germline gives CDR1 SGHAT, CDR2 FQNNGV. This CDR3 region has 14 residues. V shed 5 bases and J shed 5 bases, with 16 bases lying between them. This clone was seen only once. TCRdb keeps only in-frame clones here, not all; method: immunoSEQ multiplex PCR. This table has roughly 70,000 clones, roughly 90% appearing once. The chain links TRBV11-2 to TRBJ2-7; D is undetermined. Sequencing was carried out using PBMCs. The TCR was taken from a human donor in good health. Some clones in this sample may be carry-over from other donors' samples. CDR3 in amino acids: CASSPGGDSHEQYF. CDR3 coding DNA: TGTGCCAGCAGCCCCGGCGGAGATAGCCACGAGCAGTACTTC.